These 8 T cell receptor beta chains were all obtained from the same sample, sequenced in a study of blood T cell repertoires in COVID-19. Sequencing used immunoSEQ multiplex PCR; TCRdb keeps in-frame clones, though not all of them. In the table there are around 170,000 clones, approximately 79% of which are singletons. The sequencing sample was made of peripheral blood. These receptors all come from an elderly woman with acute or convalescent COVID-19.

CDR3 sequence (DNA): TGTGCCAGCAGCCAGCCCCCAGGGTCAGGCTACACCTTC. It specifies CASSQPPGSGYTF. This chain connects TRBV6-2 or TRBV6-3 to TRBJ1-2; tentative D call: TRBD1 (5 bases). This CDR3 contains 13 residues. Germline V CDR1 and CDR2: MNHEY, SVGEGT. V was trimmed by 6 bases and J by 8 bases, leaving 16 bases between them.

V gene TRBV6-5 combines with J gene TRBJ2-6; D ambiguous. V lost 6 bases and J lost 0, with 6 bases in between. This CDR3 region has 14 residues. Looked up from germline, CDR1 is MNHEY and CDR2 is SVGAGI. This chain's CDR3 is CASSPSSGANVLTF. CDR3 nucleotide sequence: TGTGCCAGCAGCCCATCCTCTGGGGCCAACGTCCTGACTTTC.

The chain joins TRBV19 to TRBJ2-2; D remains unclear. Germline CDR1 and CDR2: LNHDA and SQIVND (reference sequence). The V end was cut by 3 bases, the J end by 5 bases, with 10 bases between. This CDR3 is built from 14 residues. The CDR3: CASSIVLETGELFF. The CDR3 bases are TGTGCCAGTAGTATCGTCTTAGAGACCGGGGAGCTGTTTTTT.

The V gene is TRBV5-1, the J gene TRBJ2-5; possibly TRBD1 for D (6 bases). V was clipped by 4 bases and J by 7 bases, with 14 bases between them. Germline-derived CDR1 and CDR2 are SGHRS and YFSETQ. The length of the CDR3 is 13 residues. The CDR3 region is CASSQGSEGTQYF. The CDR3 DNA reads TGCGCCAGCAGCCAGGGGTCCGAGGGGACCCAGTACTTC.

The V call is TRBV29-1, the J call TRBJ2-1; D is unresolved. This CDR3 is built from 13 residues. V was pared by 3 bases and J by 4 bases, with 10 bases between. The V gene's germline CDR1 is SQVTM and CDR2 ANQGSEA. CDR3: CSVDLIVYNEQFF. For the CDR3, the DNA is TGCAGCGTTGATTTAATCGTTTACAATGAGCAGTTCTTC.

The chain uses TRBV28 and TRBJ2-1; TRBD2 matches 9 bases. The CDR3 contains 15 residues. The V gene's germline CDR1 is MDHEN and CDR2 SYDVKM. With 3 bases clipped from V and 4 bases from J, the junction kept 4 bases outside the gene matches. This CDR3 reads CASSLILAGYNEQFF. As DNA, the CDR3 is TGTGCCAGCAGTTTGATTCTAGCGGGGTACAATGAGCAGTTCTTC.

The gene calls are TRBV2 and TRBJ1-5, with D tentatively TRBD1 (5 bases). Trimming removed 2 bases from V and 2 bases from J, with 10 bases in between. Per germline, CDR1 SNHLY and CDR2 FYNNEI. The CDR3 extends over 15 amino acids. The CDR3 here is CASSEQGSGNQPQHF. In DNA, the CDR3 is TGTGCCAGCAGTGAACAGGGTTCGGGCAATCAGCCCCAGCATTTT.

The V call is TRBV28, the J call TRBJ1-5; D call uncertain. This CDR3 is 11 amino acids long. Germline values: CDR1 MDHEN, CDR2 SYDVKM. Between the trimmed V and J ends, which lost 3 bases and 6 bases, there was a span of 3 bases. The CDR3 DNA reads TGTGCCAGCAGTTTCAGTCAGCCCCAGCATTTT. Residues: CASSFSQPQHF.